Listed below are T cell receptor beta chains from one sample, sequenced in a study of control samples from healthy donors and cancer patients. Only in-frame clones appear in the TCRdb table, and some are missing; sequencing was by immunoSEQ multiplex PCR. Of roughly 86,000 clones listed, roughly nine tenths are singletons. Sequenced sample: blood. The origin of the receptors is a man aged 25-45 years in good health. Both conserved end residues are part of each CDR3. A D gene is named only where the DNA matches it firmly. Only part of the rows carry a size: once, few, many, or a class if the clone is expanded.

V gene	D gene	clone size	J gene	CDR3 protein	CDR3 DNA
TRBV6-5	.	.	TRBJ1-1	CASRYRGTEAFF	TGTGCCAGCAGGTACCGAGGGACTGAAGCTTTCTTT
TRBV29-1	TRBD2	.	TRBJ2-7	CSVTTSGRTSYEQYF	TGCAGCGTGACGACTAGCGGGAGGACTTCCTACGAGCAGTACTTC
TRBV7-6	.	.	TRBJ2-7	CASSLELGRKGYEQYF	TGTGCCAGCAGCTTAGAACTGGGGAGAAAGGGGTACGAGCAGTACTTC
TRBV10-1	TRBD2	.	TRBJ2-3	CASSPSGRDTQYF	TGCGCCAGCAGTCCTAGCGGGAGGGATACGCAGTATTTT
TRBV9	.	.	TRBJ1-3	CASSSRNTIYF	TGTGCCAGCAGTTCTAGAAACACCATATATTTT
TRBV3-1/TRBV3-2	.	.	TRBJ1-2	CASTERKRYGYTF	TGTGCCAGCACAGAAAGGAAACGGTACGGCTACACCTTC
TRBV27	TRBD1	once	TRBJ1-2	CASSSPDRGSYGYTF	TGTGCCAGCAGTTCTCCGGACAGGGGGTCCTATGGCTACACCTTC
TRBV19	.	.	TRBJ2-7	CASTAGRGATYEQYF	TGTGCCAGCACTGCCGGACGGGGGGCCACCTACGAGCAGTACTTC
TRBV24-1	.	.	TRBJ1-5	CATSDSQGLHQPQHF	TGTGCCACCAGTGATTCTCAGGGGCTTCATCAGCCCCAGCATTTT
TRBV30	.	.	TRBJ1-5	CAWSGGGVQPQHF	TGTGCCTGGAGTGGGGGGGGTGTGCAGCCCCAGCATTTT
TRBV19	TRBD2	.	TRBJ2-7	CASRQGLAGEQYF	TGTGCCAGTAGGCAAGGACTAGCGGGCGAGCAGTACTTC
TRBV28	TRBD2	.	TRBJ2-2	CAGGRTSGNTGELFF	TGTGCCGGGGGGAGGACTAGCGGGAACACCGGGGAGCTGTTTTTT
TRBV6-5	TRBD1	.	TRBJ2-7	CASSKTGGYEQYF	TGTGCCAGCAGCAAAACAGGGGGATACGAGCAGTACTTC
TRBV18	TRBD2	.	TRBJ2-2	CASSGAGDTGELFF	TGTGCCAGCTCTGGGGCGGGAGACACCGGGGAGCTGTTTTTT
TRBV5-6	TRBD1	.	TRBJ1-2	CASSESGTGGSGYTF	TGTGCCAGCAGCGAATCCGGGACAGGGGGGAGCGGCTACACCTTC
TRBV7-2	.	.	TRBJ1-1	CASSLGWGLSTEAFF	TGTGCCAGCAGCTTGGGGTGGGGGCTTAGCACTGAAGCTTTCTTT
TRBV12-5	.	.	TRBJ2-7	CASGPRLGDYEQYF	TGTGCTAGTGGTCCTAGGCTGGGCGATTACGAGCAGTACTTC
TRBV4-1	.	.	TRBJ1-6	CASSQDSADNSPLHF	TGCGCCAGCAGCCAAGACAGTGCGGATAATTCACCCCTCCACTTT
TRBV7-2	.	.	TRBJ2-3	CASSLDLELRTQYF	TGTGCCAGCAGCTTAGACCTAGAGTTACGTACGCAGTATTTT
TRBV6-5	TRBD1	.	TRBJ2-3	CASSYSGTGGSDTQYF	TGTGCCAGCAGTTACTCCGGGACAGGGGGGTCAGATACGCAGTATTTT
TRBV4-1	.	.	TRBJ1-5	CASSQEGGQPQHF	TGCGCCAGCAGCCAAGAGGGGGGACAGCCCCAGCATTTT
TRBV25-1	TRBD1	.	TRBJ2-2	CASSVLTGGTGELFF	TGTGCCAGCAGTGTACTGACAGGGGGCACCGGGGAGCTGTTTTTT
TRBV19	.	.	TRBJ1-2	CASSSLPRTRVDDGYTF	TGTGCCAGTAGTTCTCTACCCCGGACACGGGTTGATGATGGCTACACCTTC
TRBV9	.	.	TRBJ2-1	CASSPQRSYNEQFF	TGTGCCAGCAGCCCCCAACGGTCCTACAATGAGCAGTTCTTC
TRBV27	TRBD2	.	TRBJ2-1	CASRPPSGVEQFF	TGTGCCAGCAGGCCCCCTAGCGGGGTTGAGCAGTTCTTC
TRBV12-3/TRBV12-4	.	.	TRBJ2-7	CASSLKTPLEQYF	TGTGCCAGCAGTTTAAAGACCCCGTTGGAGCAGTACTTC
TRBV5-4	.	.	TRBJ2-3	CASSSGQGSSTDTQYF	TGTGCCAGCAGCTCCGGGCAGGGGTCTAGCACAGATACGCAGTATTTT
TRBV4-3	TRBD2	.	TRBJ2-3	CASSPSGGVVDTQYF	TGCGCCAGCAGCCCTAGCGGGGGGGTCGTAGATACGCAGTATTTT
TRBV19	TRBD2	.	TRBJ2-3	CASSTRTSGSPDTQYF	TGTGCCAGTAGTACCCGGACTAGCGGGAGCCCAGATACGCAGTATTTT
TRBV6-2/TRBV6-3	.	.	TRBJ2-5	CASSFLKQETQYF	TGTGCCAGCAGTTTCCTAAAACAAGAGACCCAGTACTTC
TRBV27	TRBD1	once	TRBJ1-2	CASSTKRQGVNGYTF	TGTGCCAGCAGTACGAAACGACAGGGGGTAAATGGCTACACCTTC
TRBV12-3/TRBV12-4	TRBD1	.	TRBJ2-7	CATADRGYHEQYF	TGTGCCACTGCGGACAGGGGCTACCACGAGCAGTACTTC
TRBV7-8	.	.	TRBJ2-7	CASSSIYEQYF	TGTGCCAGCAGCTCAATCTACGAGCAGTACTTC
TRBV6-2/TRBV6-3	.	.	TRBJ2-5	CASSLNEETQYF	TGTGCCAGCAGTCTTAACGAGGAGACCCAGTACTTC
TRBV4-2	.	.	TRBJ2-7	CASSPGLSSYEQYF	TGTGCCAGCAGTCCGGGACTGAGCTCCTACGAGCAGTACTTC
TRBV4-3	.	.	TRBJ1-2	CASSQERTTSSSGYTF	TGCGCCAGCAGCCAAGAGCGAACTACAAGTTCTTCTGGCTACACCTTC
TRBV12-5	TRBD2	.	TRBJ2-1	CASGLTSGRDNEQFF	TGTGCTAGTGGTTTGACTAGCGGGAGGGACAATGAGCAGTTCTTC
TRBV2	TRBD1	.	TRBJ1-4	CASSWGQGLEKLFF	TGTGCCAGCAGCTGGGGACAGGGCCTTGAAAAACTGTTTTTT
TRBV14	.	.	TRBJ2-1	CASSQAGRVGEQFF	TGTGCCAGCAGCCAAGCAGGCAGGGTAGGTGAGCAGTTCTTC
TRBV6-5	.	.	TRBJ2-1	CAVAELFLGPAEQFF	TGTGCCGTGGCGGAGTTATTTCTGGGTCCAGCTGAGCAGTTCTTC
TRBV4-1	TRBD2	.	TRBJ2-5	CASSLILAGPGGWETQYF	TGCGCCAGCAGCCTCATACTAGCGGGCCCTGGTGGGTGGGAGACCCAGTACTTC
TRBV29-1	TRBD1	.	TRBJ1-1	CSGVTGANTEAFF	TGCAGCGGAGTCACAGGGGCCAACACTGAAGCTTTCTTT
TRBV6-5	TRBD1	.	TRBJ2-1	CASTPTGGSHNEQFF	TGTGCCAGCACCCCCACAGGGGGGTCCCACAATGAGCAGTTCTTC
TRBV12-5	.	.	TRBJ1-1	CASTPQAGNTEAFF	TGTGCTAGTACCCCCCAGGCTGGAAACACTGAAGCTTTCTTT
TRBV6-5	.	.	TRBJ1-2	CASSYSINSFYGYTF	TGTGCCAGCAGTTACTCGATCAACAGCTTCTATGGCTACACCTTC